The entry below describes one T cell receptor (beta chain). Its specificity is not known. Baseline was the first blood sampling point, followed by cycle 4 day 1 and cycle 7 day 1. Measured with immunoSEQ multiplex PCR; TCRdb has only the in-frame clones, and not every one. The sample shows around 77,000 clones, under 80% of them seen only once. Per germline, CDR1 KGHSH and CDR2 LQKENI. V lost 6 bases and J 0 bases, leaving 14 bases between the germline ends. This CDR3 region has 15 residues. The entry originates in a study of OX40 agonist ivuxolimab in advanced cancers. Study overall: Averaging about 60 years in age, with a range of about 23 to 79, the cohort was around 83% male.

General observations from the study: More expanded clones were found, on average, in CD8+ than in CD4+ T cells.

The input for sequencing was CD4+ or CD8+ T cells sorted from blood, taken in a trial of the OX40 agonist ivuxolimab. This receptor was taken from an adult with an advanced solid tumor such as melanoma, head and neck, liver or kidney cancer. This chain uses TRBV18 with TRBJ2-5; D might be TRBD1 (6 bases). The CDR3 DNA is TGTGCCAGCTCGCTACGACAGGCGAACCAAGAGACCCAGTACTTC. Translation gives CASSLRQANQETQYF.